This T cell receptor (beta chain) was sequenced in a study of early T cells in non-severe SARS-CoV-2 infection. In the study overall: From unsorted whole blood, bulk RNA was sequenced, and the chains remained unpaired. Study-level points and caveats: Matching against VDJdb likely underestimated virus-specific expansions, favoring anti-spike CD8.

The germline V gene encodes CDR1 KGHDR and CDR2 SFDVKD. V lost 6 bases and J 1 base, leaving 8 bases between the germline ends. The CDR3 consists of 13 residues. Unique molecular identifiers were affixed to single, distinct cDNA molecules. MiXCR, run by TCRdb on the 5' RACE reads, gives a single entry per CDR3 protein. In the table there are approximately 83,000 distinct CDR3 sequences, over 12% of which are singletons. With respect to this clonotype: Its antigen is unknown.

The origin of this receptor is an adult who was a healthcare worker with PCR-confirmed SARS-CoV-2 infection or an uninfected control (not recorded which). Sequenced: whole blood. This rearrangement joins TRBV24-1 to TRBJ1-2; D gene uncertain. The CDR3 DNA follows: TGTGCCACCAGTACAGAACTTAACTATGGCTACACCTTC. It specifies CATSTELNYGYTF.